Each of the 20 T cell receptor beta chains below was sequenced from the same sample in a study of cytomegalovirus exposure and HLA in healthy donors. Amplification used 60 Vbeta primers and 13 Jbeta primers. Assay used: immunoSEQ multiplex PCR; TCRdb lists only in-frame clones, some missing. The table lists around 94,000 clones, around 78% of them singletons. Sequencing was carried out using PBMCs. All receptors come from a man aged 35-49 years in good health and CMV-seronegative.

The rearrangement uses TRBV18 and TRBJ2-7; D might be TRBD1 (5 bases). The CDR3 has 15 amino acids. Germline V CDR1 and CDR2: KGHSH, LQKENI. Trimming stripped 5 bases from V and 1 base from J, with 15 bases between. CDR3 coding DNA: TGTGCCAGCTCATCCACAGGAGATCCTTCCTACGAGCAGTACTTC. Residues: CASSSTGDPSYEQYF.

DNA of the CDR3: TGTGCCAGCAGTTTGGCAGGGTGGACCGGGGCCAACGTCCTGACTTTC. Translated, it gives CASSLAGWTGANVLTF. This chain joins TRBV27 and TRBJ2-6; possible D gene TRBD1, 5 bases. V was trimmed by 3 bases and J by 4 bases, leaving 13 bases between them. This CDR3 is 16 amino acids long. Germline CDR1 and CDR2: MNHEY and SMNVEV (reference sequence).

The chain links TRBV6-5 to TRBJ1-2; 8 nucleotides agree with TRBD1. Germline V lookup: CDR1 MNHEY, CDR2 SVGAGI. J gave up 6 bases and V 4 bases, and 4 bases lay outside the gene matches. This CDR3 region has 13 residues. The CDR3 region is CASSSTGGHGYTF. DNA for the CDR3: TGTGCCAGCAGTTCAACAGGGGGTCATGGCTACACCTTC.

This sequence joins TRBV7-9 and TRBJ1-5, with TRBD1 matching 9 bases. This CDR3 region has 15 residues. CDR1 is SEHNR, CDR2 FQNEAQ, per germline (reference sequence). V shed 5 bases, J shed 3 bases, and the junction held 5 bases outside the gene matches. Written as DNA, the CDR3 is TGTGCCAGCAGCCCTGGGACAGGGAACAATCAGCCCCAGCATTTT. This translates into CASSPGTGNNQPQHF.

The V and J genes are TRBV4-1 and TRBJ2-1; TRBD1 agrees at 8 bases. This CDR3 region has 16 residues. Germline CDR1 and CDR2: MGHRA and YSYEKL. Trimming cost V 1 base and J 4 bases; bases outside gene matches: 6. The CDR3 reads CASSQGEGTGYNEQFF. The CDR3 nucleotides are TGCGCCAGCAGCCAAGGGGAAGGGACAGGTTACAATGAGCAGTTCTTC.

The chain uses TRBV5-1 and TRBJ1-1; D perhaps matches TRBD1 (6 bases). CDR3 length equals 14 residues. The V end was cut by 3 bases, the J end by 0 bases, with 9 bases between. Germline V CDR1 and CDR2: SGHRS, YFSETQ. CDR3 DNA: TGCGCCAGCAGCTCGGACAGAATGAACACTGAAGCTTTCTTT. Protein: CASSSDRMNTEAFF.

The genes are TRBV5-6 and TRBJ1-2; 9 nucleotides line up with TRBD1. The V and J ends lost 2 bases and 4 bases, in that order; junction bases with no gene match: 3. The germline V gene encodes CDR1 SGHDT and CDR2 YYEEEE. The CDR3 length is 14 residues. CDR3 sequence: CASSLGTGSYGYTF. CDR3 sequence (DNA): TGTGCCAGCAGCTTAGGGACAGGGAGCTATGGCTACACCTTC.

The chain recombines TRBV6-5 with TRBJ2-4; D is perhaps TRBD1 (5 bases). In germline, CDR1 is MNHEY, CDR2 SVGAGI. The V gene lost 5 bases and the J gene lost 6 bases, with 5 bases spanning the gap. The CDR3 totals 11 residues. This chain's CDR3 is CASSTGNIQYF. CDR3 sequence (DNA): TGTGCCAGCAGTACAGGAAACATTCAGTACTTC.

The V and J genes are TRBV7-9 and TRBJ1-2, with 8 positions matching TRBD1. The CDR3 has 14 amino acids. V dropped 5 bases and J dropped 4; count of bases not matched to a gene: 6. CDR1 is SEHNR, CDR2 FQNEAQ, per germline (reference sequence). For the CDR3, the DNA is TGTGCCAGCAGCCTCTCGACAGGGGCCTATGGCTACACCTTC. This gives the protein CASSLSTGAYGYTF.

The V call is TRBV27, the J call TRBJ1-5, with D tentatively TRBD1 (6 bases). Looked up from germline, CDR1 is MNHEY and CDR2 is SMNVEV (reference sequence). V lost 1 base and J lost 7, with 11 bases in between. There are 14 residues in the CDR3. The CDR3 protein is CASSLYPGDQPQHF. The DNA of the CDR3 is TGTGCCAGCAGTTTATACCCAGGGGACCAGCCCCAGCATTTT.

V is TRBV7-2 and J is TRBJ2-5, with TRBD2 matching over 10 bases. The CDR3 is made up of 14 amino acids. Losses at the gene ends were 5 bases for V and 5 bases for J; bases not matched to a gene: 5. The germline V gene has CDR1 SGHTA and CDR2 FQGNSA. The chain's CDR3 is CASSVSGGLETQYF. DNA for the CDR3: TGTGCCAGCAGCGTTAGCGGGGGGTTGGAGACCCAGTACTTC.

The chain is built from TRBV7-3 and TRBJ2-1; 12 positions agree with TRBD1. The V segment lost 3 bases and the J segment 7 bases; nucleotides outside the gene matches: 4. Germline V gives CDR1 SGHTA, CDR2 FQGTGA. This CDR3 is 15 amino acids long. The CDR3 bases are TGTGCCAGCAGCTTGGGACAGGGGGCGCGTAATGAGCAGTTCTTC. It specifies CASSLGQGARNEQFF.

This rearrangement joins TRBV2 to TRBJ2-5; 15 positions match TRBD2. The CDR3 has 16 amino acids. After removal of 0 bases from V and 7 bases from J, the junction contained 3 bases not matched to a gene. CDR1 is SNHLY and CDR2 is FYNNEI in the germline V gene. The CDR3 nucleotides read TGTGCCAGCAGTGAAGCGAGGACTAGCGGGGGGGGGACCCAGTACTTC. This translates into CASSEARTSGGGTQYF.

This chain connects TRBV7-9 to TRBJ2-3, with 7 bases aligning to TRBD2. This CDR3 is built from 15 residues. CDR1 is SEHNR, CDR2 FQNEAQ, per germline (reference sequence). V lost 5 bases, J lost 4 bases, and 9 bases stayed unmatched. The CDR3 loop reads CASSDGTGGPDTQYF. The CDR3 DNA follows: TGTGCCAGCAGCGACGGGACGGGGGGTCCAGATACGCAGTATTTT.

The rearrangement links TRBV10-1 to TRBJ1-1; maybe TRBD1 (5 bases). The CDR3 sequence is 14 residues long. V lost 2 bases and J lost 8, with 15 bases in between. CDR1 and CDR2 (germline): WNHNN, SYGVQD (reference sequence). Here the CDR3 DNA reads TGCGCCAGCAGTGAGCCTTCACAGGTACCCGAAGCTTTCTTT. Its translation: CASSEPSQVPEAFF.

The J gene is TRBJ2-5, the V gene TRBV25-1, with 16 bases matching TRBD2. The junction had 9 bases not matched to a gene; V was cut back by 6 bases and J by 5 bases. The CDR3 is made up of 17 amino acids. Looked up from germline, CDR1 is MGHDK and CDR2 is SYGVNS. In nucleotides, the CDR3 is TGTGCCAGCAGGGGGACTAGCGGGGGGGTCTCTCAGGAGACCCAGTACTTC. Translation gives CASRGTSGGVSQETQYF.

V usage is TRBV10-3 and J usage is TRBJ1-4; the D gene is possibly TRBD1 (6 bases). V lost 5 bases, J lost 8 bases, and 12 bases lay in between. The length of the CDR3 is 13 residues. The V gene's germline CDR1 is ENHRY and CDR2 SYGVKD. The CDR3 region has the DNA TGTGCCATCAGTCGGGACATTAGCGAAAAACTGTTTTTT. This codes for CAISRDISEKLFF.

V gene TRBV7-6 combines with J gene TRBJ2-3; TRBD2 matches 12 bases. Trimming removed 4 bases from V and 3 bases from J; junction bases left unmatched: 5. The CDR3 is made up of 16 amino acids. Looked up from germline, CDR1 is SGHVS and CDR2 is FNYEAQ. The CDR3: CASSSLAGGPTDTQYF. The CDR3 DNA sequence: TGTGCCAGCAGCTCCCTAGCGGGGGGGCCGACAGATACGCAGTATTTT.

This chain connects TRBV6-5 to TRBJ2-7; 9 nucleotides line up with TRBD1. Trimming took 5 bases from V and 12 from J; bases not matched to a gene: 5. CDR1 and CDR2 from the germline V gene are MNHEY and SVGAGI. This CDR3 is 11 amino acids long. The CDR3 region has the DNA TGTGCCAGCAGTACCGGACAGGGGCCGTACTTC. Its translation: CASSTGQGPYF.

The rearrangement uses TRBV10-1 and TRBJ1-6; D call uncertain. Germline CDR1 is WNHNN and CDR2 is SYGVQD (reference sequence). Trimming took 4 bases from V and 8 from J, leaving 9 bases between them. The CDR3 consists of 13 residues. The DNA of the CDR3 is TGCGCCAGCAGTGGAGGCCCTTATTCACCCCTCCACTTT. Protein sequence: CASSGGPYSPLHF.